The source of this TCR beta chain is a study of CD8 T cells in Susac syndrome. Study-level background: Sequenced Susac syndrome patients included 5 or 6 with clinically active disease and eight in remission.

Broader study findings: Regarding the TCR sequencing and HLA analysis, the study admitted that a relatively small number of individuals were involved. Repertoires of Susac syndrome CD4+ T cells lacked clonal expansion.

RNA, at roughly 0.45 to 1 ug, was reverse transcribed with random hexamers. TCRdb redid the calling of the immunoSEQ multiplex PCR reads with MiXCR, one entry per CDR3 protein. The sample lists about 160,000 distinct CDR3 sequences, approximately 95% occurring once. The CDR3 runs to 16 residues. CDR1 is GTSNPN, CDR2 SVGIG, per germline (reference sequence). The V end was cut by 2 bases, the J end by 5 bases, with 19 bases between. About this clonotype itself: Its antigen is as yet unknown.

Peripheral blood CD8+ and CD4+ T cells were profiled by TCR beta sequencing. Sequencing was carried out using CD4+ T cells from PBMCs. The chain carries TRBV30 and TRBJ1-5; D possibly corresponds to TRBD1 (6 bases). The source is a human donor with Susac syndrome. The CDR3 is CAWSIRGPLSYQPQHF. The CDR3 DNA reads TGTGCCTGGAGTATCAGGGGTCCTTTATCCTATCAGCCCCAGCATTTT.